This paragraph reports one TCR beta chain. Its antigen remains unknown. TCRdb's copy holds only in-frame clones and misses some; the assay was immunoSEQ multiplex PCR. The table has 400 to 500 clones, 78% seen once. The ends were cut back, 0 bases at V and 5 bases at J, with 11 bases in the middle. The germline V gene has CDR1 SGHNT and CDR2 YYREEE (reference sequence). CDR3 length equals 14 residues. The data were taken from a study of circulating tumor DNA in untreated peripheral T-cell lymphoma. Overall study context: Serial serum during treatment, plus baseline serum, was used to track tumor TCR clonotype ctDNA.

Notes on the study in general: After two cycles, ctDNA cleared in 38% of serially sampled patients. Tumor-specific clonotypes: identified in around 71% of patients, approximately 90% of baseline tissues. Despite persistently detectable ctDNA, a couple of patients remained in remission over approximately nine years.

The V gene is TRBV5-4, the J gene TRBJ1-2; D possibly corresponds to TRBD1 (6 bases). The receptor was derived from a human donor with peripheral T-cell lymphoma. Sequencing used cell-free DNA from blood serum. CDR3 loop: CASSLEGGGYGYTF. The CDR3 DNA sequence: TGTGCCAGCAGCTTGGAGGGGGGAGGGTATGGCTACACCTTC. The entire variable domain, with the rest obtained from reference TRBV5-4 and TRBJ1-2, is as follows: ETGVTQSPTHLIKTRGQQVTLRCSSQSGHNTVSWYQQALGQGPQFIFQYYREEENGRGNFPPRFSGLQFPNYSSELNVNALELDDSALYLCASSLEGGGYGYTFGSGTRLTVV.